This entry is about one T cell receptor beta chain. Its antigen is as yet unknown. TCRdb keeps only in-frame clones here, not all; method: immunoSEQ multiplex PCR. The table lists about 82,000 clones, over 80% of them singletons. This sample is drawn from a study of OX40 agonist ivuxolimab in advanced cancers. The overall study: The treatment was a fully human IgG2 OX40 agonist, ivuxolimab. A history of anti-PD-1, anti-PD-L1 or anti-CTLA-4 therapy was acceptable, and approximately 40% had some. Study-wide findings and caveats: Clonal expansion was among the lowest in partial responders at 0.1-3.0 mg/kg, especially CD8+.

The CDR3 consists of 13 residues. The germline V gene has CDR1 SGHRS and CDR2 YFSETQ. The receptor comes from an adult with an advanced solid tumor such as melanoma, head and neck, liver or kidney cancer. This specimen was CD4+ or CD8+ T cells sorted from blood, taken in a trial of the OX40 agonist ivuxolimab. The chain has TRBV5-1 and TRBJ2-2; D gene uncertain. This chain's CDR3 is CASAVSNTGELFF. Written as DNA, the CDR3 is TGCGCGTCGGCAGTGTCGAACACCGGGGAGCTGTTTTTT.